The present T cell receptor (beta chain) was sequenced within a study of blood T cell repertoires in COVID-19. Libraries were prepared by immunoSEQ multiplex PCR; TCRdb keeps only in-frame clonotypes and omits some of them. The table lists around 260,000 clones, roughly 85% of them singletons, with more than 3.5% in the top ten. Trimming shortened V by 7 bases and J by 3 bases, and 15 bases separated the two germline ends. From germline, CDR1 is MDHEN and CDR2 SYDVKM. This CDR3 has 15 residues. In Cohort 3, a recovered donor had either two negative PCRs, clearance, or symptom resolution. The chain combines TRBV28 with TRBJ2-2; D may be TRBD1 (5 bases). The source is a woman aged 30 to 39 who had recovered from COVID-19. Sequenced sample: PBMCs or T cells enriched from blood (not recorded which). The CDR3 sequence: CASNWSGKDTGELFF. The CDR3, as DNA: TGTGCCAGCAATTGGTCAGGGAAGGACACCGGGGAGCTGTTTTTT.